The 7 T cell receptor beta chains listed next were all sequenced from one sample in a study of blood T cell repertoires in COVID-19. Data came from immunoSEQ multiplex PCR; TCRdb stores just in-frame clones and leaves some out. The table records 150,000 to 200,000 clones, over 70% of them present only once. The sequenced sample consisted of PBMCs or T cells enriched from blood (not recorded which). The receptors were sampled from a man aged 65 to 85 who had been exposed to COVID-19.

The CDR3 sequence is CASSGTGPYGYTF. In nucleotides, the CDR3 is TGCGCCAGCAGCGGGACAGGTCCGTATGGCTACACCTTC. The chain recombines TRBV4-3 with TRBJ1-2; 8 bases are a match to TRBD1. Germline lookup yields CDR1 LGHNA and CDR2 YSLEER. The CDR3 covers 13 residues. The J segment lost 5 bases and the V segment lost 5 bases, leaving 4 bases of the junction unmatched.

This clone was counted only a few times. The V call is TRBV24-1, the J call TRBJ2-5; no clear D gene. With 4 bases removed from V and 5 bases from J, the gap between germline ends came to 13 bases. The CDR3 consists of 14 residues. Germline CDR1 KGHDR, CDR2 SFDVKD. CDR3 sequence (DNA): TGTGCCACCAGTGAACCTGGGTGGGCCGAGACCCAGTACTTC. Translation: CATSEPGWAETQYF.

The chain carries TRBV4-1 and TRBJ2-7; D may be TRBD2 (6 bases). Per germline, CDR1 MGHRA and CDR2 YSYEKL. CDR3 length: 15 amino acids. Deletions cut 1 base from V and 0 bases from J, with 10 bases between. CDR3 protein: CASSQVRGVSYEQYF. Here the CDR3 DNA reads TGCGCCAGCAGCCAAGTGCGGGGAGTCTCCTACGAGCAGTACTTC.

V usage is TRBV3-1 (or the pseudogene TRBV3-2) and J usage is TRBJ2-4; possibly TRBD1 for D (6 bases). Deletions cut 4 bases from V and 0 bases from J, with 16 bases between. This CDR3 spans 17 amino acids. In germline, CDR1 is LGHDT, CDR2 YNNKEL (reference sequence). The CDR3 sequence: CASSPLGTTVAKNIQYF. In nucleotides, the CDR3 is TGTGCCAGCAGCCCTTTAGGGACAACGGTAGCCAAAAACATTCAGTACTTC.

This clone showed up just a few times. The rearrangement joins TRBV27 to TRBJ1-1, with TRBD1 as a possible D gene (5 bases). The CDR3 contains 13 residues. The V gene's germline CDR1 is MNHEY and CDR2 SMNVEV (reference sequence). Trimming stripped 2 bases from V and 7 bases from J, with 11 bases between. CDR3 region: CASSLKWGGEAFF. The CDR3 nucleotides read TGTGCCAGCAGTTTAAAGTGGGGCGGTGAAGCTTTCTTT.

This chain joins TRBV5-4 and TRBJ1-3; maybe TRBD1 (6 bases). Germline V lookup: CDR1 SGHNT, CDR2 YYREEE (reference sequence). V was cut by 4 bases and J by 0 bases, with 23 bases left in between. The CDR3 is 19 amino acids. CDR3 region: CASSPHGGALANSGNTIYF. The CDR3 bases are TGTGCCAGCAGCCCCCATGGGGGGGCCCTCGCTAACTCTGGAAACACCATATATTTT.

CDR3 sequence: CASSQDGQGYGTQYF. CDR3 nucleotides: TGTGCCAGCAGCCAAGACGGACAGGGATATGGGACCCAGTACTTC. The chain combines TRBV3-1 (or the pseudogene TRBV3-2) with TRBJ2-5; the match to TRBD1 covers 8 bases. V lost 0 bases and J lost 7; bases outside the gene matches: 7. The length of the CDR3 is 15 residues. Germline V gene lookup returns CDR1 LGHDT and CDR2 YNNKEL (reference sequence).